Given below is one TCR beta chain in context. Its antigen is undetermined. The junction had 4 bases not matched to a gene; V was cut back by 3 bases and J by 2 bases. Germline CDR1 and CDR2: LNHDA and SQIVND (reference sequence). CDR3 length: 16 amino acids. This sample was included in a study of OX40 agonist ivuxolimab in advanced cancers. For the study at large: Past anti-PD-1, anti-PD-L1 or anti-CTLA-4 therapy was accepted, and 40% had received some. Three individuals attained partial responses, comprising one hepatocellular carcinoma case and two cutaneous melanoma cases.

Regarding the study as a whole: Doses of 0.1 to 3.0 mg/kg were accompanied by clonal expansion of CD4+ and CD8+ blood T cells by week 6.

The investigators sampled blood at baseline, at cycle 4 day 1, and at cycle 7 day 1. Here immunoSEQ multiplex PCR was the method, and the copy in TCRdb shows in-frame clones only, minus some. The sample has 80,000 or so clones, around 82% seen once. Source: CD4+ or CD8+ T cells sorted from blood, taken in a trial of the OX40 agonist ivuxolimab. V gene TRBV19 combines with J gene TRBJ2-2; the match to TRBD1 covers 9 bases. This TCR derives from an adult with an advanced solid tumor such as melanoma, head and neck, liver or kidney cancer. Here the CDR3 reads CASSITGGGNTGELFF. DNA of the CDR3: TGTGCCAGTAGTATCACAGGGGGCGGAAACACCGGGGAGCTGTTTTTT.